The T cell receptor beta chain under discussion was sequenced for a study of T-cell memory formation after mild COVID-19. Study-wide findings and caveats: Some clones that responded turned up in pre-infection memory, which suggests that cross-reactive memory joined in. Contracting CD4+ clones sat mainly in CM and EM; CD8+ in EMRA.

This clonotype was seen many times. Antigen specificity is unknown. TCRdb passed the 5' RACE reads through MiXCR, listing each CDR3 protein once. Of about 110,000 distinct CDR3 sequences in the sample, approximately 17% are singletons; the top ten hold 28%. The ends lost 5 bases at V and 12 bases at J; junction bases unmatched: 16. This CDR3 is 15 amino acids long. The TCR originated in an adult woman who had mild COVID-19 (a few samples of this study predate the infection). Cell type and time point are not known. Sequencing was carried out using PBMCs or a T cell subset sorted from them (not recorded which). J is TRBJ2-1 and V is TRBV12-3 or TRBV12-4; 7 bases are a match to TRBD1. Written as DNA, the CDR3 is TGTGCCAGCAGTCACACAGGGGTGGGGCGGTCAGGGCAGTTCTTC. Protein: CASSHTGVGRSGQFF.